One sample yielded the 10 T cell receptor beta chains listed below, sequenced in a study of CD8 T cells in ankylosing spondylitis. One entry per CDR3 protein results from TCRdb running MiXCR on the 5' RACE reads. The data show about 140,000 distinct CDR3 sequences, roughly 7.7% seen once. Source material: synovial fluid, either unsorted or a sorted T cell fraction (not recorded which). The origin of the receptors is a male donor with ankylosing spondylitis.

This clonotype was counted at least ten times. V and J are TRBV13 and TRBJ2-5, with a weak D call TRBD1 (5 bases). V lost 5 bases to trimming and J lost 5 bases, with 12 bases between them. From germline, CDR1 is PRHDT and CDR2 FYEKMQ (reference sequence). CDR3 length: 13 residues. CDR3 sequence reads: CASSVRRGETQYF. The CDR3 DNA reads TGTGCCAGCAGCGTCCGTAGGGGTGAGACCCAGTACTTC. Looking up the rest from reference TRBV13 and TRBJ2-5 gives the full variable domain: AAGVIQSPRHLIKEKRETATLKCYPIPRHDTVYWYQQGPGQDPQFLISFYEKMQSDKGSIPDRFSAQQFSDYHSELNMSSLELGDSALYFCASSVRRGETQYFGPGTRLLVL.

This chain connects TRBV24-1 to TRBJ2-3, with D maybe TRBD2 (6 bases). V gave up 2 bases and J gave up 0 bases, with 14 bases separating them. Germline loops: CDR1 KGHDR, CDR2 SFDVKD. The CDR3 is made up of 17 amino acids. The CDR3 loop reads CATSDSLSGASTDTQYF. Written as DNA, the CDR3 is TGTGCCACCAGTGATTCCCTTAGCGGAGCTAGCACAGATACGCAGTATTTT.

On this clonotype: A much larger clone differs by one base, so this may be a read error. The chain joins TRBV12-3 or TRBV12-4 to TRBJ2-5; D possibly uses TRBD1 or TRBD2 (5 bases each). CDR3 length: 14 residues. In DNA form, the CDR3 reads TGTGCCGGCAGTCCCCAGGGTGGGGGAGAGACCCAGTACTTC. Amino acids: CAGSPQGGGETQYF.

This chain joins TRBV6-5 and TRBJ2-3; no firm D call. This CDR3 has 12 residues. V lost 1 base and J lost 6, with 5 bases in between. The germline CDR1 and CDR2 sequences are MNHEY and SVGAGI. The CDR3 loop is CASSYFGDTQYF. For the CDR3, the DNA is TGTGCCAGCAGTTACTTTGGGGATACGCAGTATTTT.

This clonotype was seen ten or more times. The chain employs TRBV10-3 and TRBJ1-1, with D unclear. Germline values: CDR1 ENHRY, CDR2 SYGVKD. This CDR3 is built from 15 residues. Trimming shortened V by 8 bases and J by 4 bases, and 20 bases separated the two germline ends. The chain's CDR3 is CAISEAGGMSTEAFF. CDR3 DNA: TGTGCCATCTCGGAAGCAGGTGGTATGAGCACTGAAGCTTTCTTT.

This clonotype has just a few counts. This chain links TRBV6-1 with TRBJ2-1, with D perhaps TRBD2 (5 bases). Germline V gene sequence: CDR1 MNHNS, CDR2 SASEGT. The CDR3 covers 16 residues. Trimming cost V 5 bases and J 1 base, with 15 bases left between them. CDR3 DNA: TGTGCCAGCAGTCCGAGGGAGCAGAGGTCCTACAATGAGCAGTTCTTC. This sequence encodes CASSPREQRSYNEQFF.

This clonotype occurred many times. The V gene is TRBV7-2, the J gene TRBJ1-1, with D possibly TRBD1 on 6 matching bases. From germline, CDR1 is SGHTA and CDR2 FQGNSA. The CDR3 sequence is 15 residues long. V dropped 7 bases and J dropped 6 bases, with 21 bases sitting between them. The CDR3 DNA reads TGTGCCAGCAACCGGGACATTTGGATGGGATCTGAAGCTTTCTTT. Translating gives CASNRDIWMGSEAFF.

The chain is built from TRBV20-1 and TRBJ2-3; 11 positions match TRBD1. J gave up 3 bases and V 6 bases, and 8 bases lay outside the gene matches. CDR3 length equals 15 residues. In germline, CDR1 is DFQATT, CDR2 SNEGSKA (reference sequence). The CDR3 here is CSASWDRGGTDTQYF. CDR3 in DNA: TGCAGTGCGAGCTGGGACAGGGGGGGTACAGATACGCAGTATTTT.

This clonotype was picked up many times. The CDR3 nucleotides are TGCAGCGTTGAAGGGAGAGCGGGGGGGCACGATGAGCAGTTCTTC. Residues: CSVEGRAGGHDEQFF. The V gene is TRBV29-1, the J gene TRBJ2-1, with TRBD2 matching over 10 bases. V gave up 1 base and J gave up 8 bases; unmatched junction bases: 8. This CDR3 is 15 amino acids long. The V gene's germline CDR1 is SQVTM and CDR2 ANQGSEA.

This clonotype was seen ten or more times. This rearrangement joins TRBV20-1 to TRBJ2-7; 10 bases align to TRBD2. Germline CDR1 and CDR2: DFQATT and SNEGSKA (reference sequence). Trimming removed 3 bases from V and 5 bases from J; junction bases left unmatched: 10. The CDR3 contains 15 residues. CDR3 sequence reads: CSASELAGVRDEQYF. CDR3 coding DNA: TGCAGTGCTAGTGAGCTAGCGGGAGTGAGGGACGAGCAGTACTTC.